These T cell receptor beta chains were read from a single sample in a study of CD8+ T cells in alopecia areata. Method: immunoSEQ multiplex PCR; TCRdb's copy keeps in-frame clones and lacks some. The data hold 200,000 to 250,000 clones, with 50% to 70% observed a single time. Here the sequenced sample was CD4+ T cells sorted from blood, taken at week 0. The source is a human donor with alopecia areata. Each CDR3 is given with its conserved first and last residue. The D gene is left open where the match is weak. Expanded clones get a size class; other rows say once, few or many, or leave the size out.

TRBV4-1,-,-,TRBJ2-3,CASSQDRTGFTDTQYF,TGCGCCAGCAGCCAAGATCGAACGGGCTTCACAGATACGCAGTATTTT
TRBV30,few,TRBD2,TRBJ2-3,CAWSASRLAGARDTQYF,TGTGCCTGGAGCGCAAGTAGACTAGCGGGAGCTAGAGATACGCAGTATTTT
TRBV30,-,-,TRBJ1-1,CAWSVRGTEAFF,TGTGCCTGGAGTGTACGAGGCACTGAAGCTTTCTTT
TRBV19,few,TRBD1,TRBJ2-2,CASSSPTGTTSGELFF,TGTGCCAGTAGTAGCCCGACAGGGACCACGAGCGGGGAGCTGTTTTTT
TRBV20-1,-,-,TRBJ2-5,CSAGKKETQYF,TGCAGTGCTGGGAAAAAGGAGACCCAGTACTTC
TRBV5-1,few,-,TRBJ1-2,CASSADKYGYTF,TGCGCCAGCAGCGCGGACAAGTATGGCTACACCTTC
TRBV5-4,-,-,TRBJ2-7,CASSAQQPPYEQYF,TGTGCCAGCAGCGCCCAGCAACCCCCCTACGAGCAGTACTTC
TRBV5-1,-,-,TRBJ2-5,CASSLGQKETQYF,TGCGCCAGCAGCTTGGGGCAGAAAGAGACCCAGTACTTC
TRBV19,few,-,TRBJ2-2,CASSIRAAGELFF,TGTGCCAGTAGTATTAGGGCAGCCGGGGAGCTGTTTTTT
TRBV4-2,-,-,TRBJ2-7,CASSQDSAGALPGYEQYF,TGTGCCAGCAGCCAAGATAGTGCAGGGGCGCTTCCCGGCTACGAGCAGTACTTC
TRBV25-1,-,-,TRBJ1-1,CASSSGDTEAFF,TGTGCCAGCTCCTCGGGGGACACTGAAGCTTTCTTT
TRBV9,-,-,TRBJ2-3,CASSSHTDTQYF,TGTGCCAGCAGCTCCCACACAGATACGCAGTATTTT
TRBV30,-,-,TRBJ1-1,CAWSRAVMNTEAFF,TGTGCCTGGAGTAGGGCAGTCATGAACACTGAAGCTTTCTTT
TRBV19,few,TRBD1,TRBJ1-1,CASTTGEGTEAFF,TGTGCCAGTACGACAGGGGAAGGCACTGAAGCTTTCTTT
TRBV25-1,few,-,TRBJ2-1,CASSAGYEQFF,TGTGCCAGCAGTGCGGGATATGAGCAGTTCTTC
TRBV30,-,-,TRBJ2-5,CAWSLTGVVETQYF,TGTGCCTGGAGTCTTACCGGGGTAGTAGAGACCCAGTACTTC
TRBV7-9,few,-,TRBJ1-2,CASSLPQGGYTF,TGTGCCAGCAGCTTACCCCAGGGGGGCTACACCTTC
TRBV5-4,-,TRBD1,TRBJ1-2,CASSLVPTGNYGYTF,TGTGCCAGCAGCTTGGTCCCGACAGGGAACTATGGCTACACCTTC
TRBV5-1,few,TRBD2,TRBJ2-1,CASSFGLAGDNYNNEQFF,TGCGCCAGCAGCTTTGGACTAGCGGGAGATAACTACAACAATGAGCAGTTCTTC
TRBV9,-,TRBD1,TRBJ2-1,CASSVEQGAWNEQFF,TGTGCCAGCAGCGTAGAACAGGGGGCTTGGAATGAGCAGTTCTTC
TRBV2,few,-,TRBJ2-3,CASFRATGDTQYF,TGTGCCAGCTTTCGGGCGACGGGAGATACGCAGTATTTT
TRBV29-1,-,TRBD1,TRBJ2-7,CSTTGTGYEQYF,TGCAGCACTACCGGGACAGGGTACGAGCAGTACTTC
TRBV25-1,-,-,TRBJ1-1,CASSEFGRSEAFF,TGTGCCAGCAGTGAATTTGGGAGGTCTGAAGCTTTCTTT
TRBV29-1,-,-,TRBJ2-1,CSVADNEQFF,TGCAGCGTTGCGGACAATGAGCAGTTCTTC
TRBV9,-,TRBD2,TRBJ2-5,CASSVGSSGRWETQYF,TGTGCCAGCAGCGTAGGGAGTAGCGGGAGGTGGGAGACCCAGTACTTC
TRBV10-3,-,TRBD1,TRBJ2-3,CAISTGTEADTQYF,TGTGCCATCAGCACCGGGACAGAGGCAGATACGCAGTATTTT
TRBV6-5,few,-,TRBJ2-7,CASSYSLASSYEQYF,TGTGCCAGCAGTTACTCCCTAGCGAGCTCCTACGAGCAGTACTTC
TRBV29-1,few,TRBD2,TRBJ2-3,CSVRTSGGTDTQYF,TGCAGCGTACGGACTAGCGGCGGCACAGATACGCAGTATTTT
TRBV14,-,TRBD2,TRBJ2-2,CASSHTKGLGSTGELFF,TGTGCCAGCAGCCATACTAAGGGACTAGGGAGCACCGGGGAGCTGTTTTTT
TRBV7-8,-,TRBD2,TRBJ2-2,CASSTRSGLAGEKNTGELFF,TGTGCCAGCAGCACCCGATCCGGACTAGCGGGGGAGAAGAACACCGGGGAGCTGTTTTTT
TRBV5-1,-,-,TRBJ2-6,CASSGGVSGANVLTF,TGCGCCAGCAGCGGAGGAGTCTCTGGGGCCAACGTCCTGACTTTC
TRBV5-1,few,-,TRBJ2-1,CASSHNTNNEQFF,TGCGCCAGCAGCCATAATACCAACAATGAGCAGTTCTTC
TRBV18,-,TRBD1,TRBJ2-2,CASSTGTANTGELFF,TGTGCCAGCTCAACCGGGACAGCGAACACCGGGGAGCTGTTTTTT
TRBV7-9,few,-,TRBJ1-1,CASSPPVTALNTEAFF,TGTGCCAGCAGCCCCCCGGTGACAGCCTTGAACACTGAAGCTTTCTTT
TRBV11-2,-,-,TRBJ2-1,CASSLQSSYNEQFF,TGTGCCAGCAGCTTACAGAGCTCCTACAATGAGCAGTTCTTC
TRBV11-2,-,TRBD1,TRBJ1-1,CASSSRDRGRGTEAFF,TGTGCCAGCAGCTCTAGGGACAGGGGGCGGGGCACTGAAGCTTTCTTT
TRBV5-1,-,-,TRBJ2-1,CASSLEGLWGDSYNEQFF,TGCGCCAGCAGCTTGGAGGGGCTCTGGGGAGATTCCTACAATGAGCAGTTCTTC
TRBV18,-,-,TRBJ2-3,CASSPPRGDTQYF,TGTGCCAGCTCACCACCGAGGGGAGATACGCAGTATTTT
TRBV19,-,-,TRBJ2-3,CASSSGRVAERTDTQYF,TGTGCCAGTAGTAGTGGAAGGGTAGCGGAACGCACAGATACGCAGTATTTT
TRBV4-1,-,TRBD1,TRBJ1-5,CASGDRGRRQPQHF,TGCGCCAGCGGCGACAGGGGTCGCCGTCAGCCCCAGCATTTT
TRBV30,few,-,TRBJ2-1,CAWLMRSLPYNEQFF,TGTGCCTGGCTTATGAGGTCCTTACCCTACAATGAGCAGTTCTTC